A few counts support the clone carrying this T cell receptor delta chain. With a much larger clone just one base away, this may be a read error. Other DNA sequences within the sample encode an identical CDR3. Per the germline V gene, CDR1 is TSWWSYY and CDR2 is QGS. The CDR3 is made up of 22 amino acids. The data are from a study of gamma-delta T cells after stem cell transplantation. TCRdb made new clone calls on the RT-PCR reads using CATT. The profile covers some 1,400 delta-chain clones, with less than 2.5% appearing a single time and around two thirds taken by the ten largest. This sequence joins TRDV1 and TRDJ1, with 11 bases fitting TRDD3. Sequenced material: gamma-delta T cells. The receptor comes from a human donor. It is not recorded whose cells these are; they may come from a transplant donor. The CDR3 protein is CALGELALEWLGDTSYTDKLIF. In DNA, the CDR3 is TGTGCTCTTGGGGAACTTGCCCTCGAGTGGTTGGGGGATACGTCTTACACCGATAAACTCATCTTC.